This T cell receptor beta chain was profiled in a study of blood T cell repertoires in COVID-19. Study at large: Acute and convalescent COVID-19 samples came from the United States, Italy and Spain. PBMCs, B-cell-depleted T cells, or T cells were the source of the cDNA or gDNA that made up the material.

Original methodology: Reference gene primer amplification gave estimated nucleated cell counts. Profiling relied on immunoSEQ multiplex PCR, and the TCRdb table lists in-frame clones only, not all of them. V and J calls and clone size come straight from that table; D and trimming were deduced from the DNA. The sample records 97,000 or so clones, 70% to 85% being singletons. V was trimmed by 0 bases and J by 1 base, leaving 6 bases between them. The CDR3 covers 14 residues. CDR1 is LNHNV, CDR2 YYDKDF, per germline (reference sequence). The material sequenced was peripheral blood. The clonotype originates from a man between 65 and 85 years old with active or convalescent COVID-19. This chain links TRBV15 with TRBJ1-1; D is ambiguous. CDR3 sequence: CATSRDWQNTEAFF. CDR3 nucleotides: TGTGCCACCAGCAGAGATTGGCAGAACACTGAAGCTTTCTTT. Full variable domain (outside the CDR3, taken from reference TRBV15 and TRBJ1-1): DAMVIQNPRYQVTQFGKPVTLSCSQTLNHNVMYWYQQKSSQAPKLLFHYYDKDFNNEADTPDNFQSRRPNTSFCFLDIRSPGLGDTAMYLCATSRDWQNTEAFFGQGTRLTVV.